This TCR beta chain stems from a study of cytomegalovirus exposure and HLA in healthy donors. Whole-study results and caveats: Sequencing probably produced one cluster of sequence variants that were highly shared.

The PCR had 60 Vbeta and 13 Jbeta primers. The data were produced by immunoSEQ multiplex PCR, yet TCRdb's version contains in-frame clones alone and is incomplete. Of under 200,000 clones in the sample, roughly 80% are singletons; the top ten hold around 5.8%. About this clone itself: As yet, its antigen is unknown.

Germline CDR1 reads SGHRS; CDR2 reads YFSETQ. This CDR3 is built from 14 residues. V shed 0 bases and J 8 bases; nucleotides not matched to a gene: 4. Healthy individuals who donated bone marrow served as the donors. The sequenced sample consisted of PBMCs. J is TRBJ2-1 and V is TRBV5-1; 8 nucleotides line up with TRBD2. The receptor was isolated from a male donor in good health and CMV-seropositive. DNA for the CDR3: TGCGCCAGCAGCTTGGGACTAGCGCTAGATGAGCAGTTCTTC. This encodes CASSLGLALDEQFF.